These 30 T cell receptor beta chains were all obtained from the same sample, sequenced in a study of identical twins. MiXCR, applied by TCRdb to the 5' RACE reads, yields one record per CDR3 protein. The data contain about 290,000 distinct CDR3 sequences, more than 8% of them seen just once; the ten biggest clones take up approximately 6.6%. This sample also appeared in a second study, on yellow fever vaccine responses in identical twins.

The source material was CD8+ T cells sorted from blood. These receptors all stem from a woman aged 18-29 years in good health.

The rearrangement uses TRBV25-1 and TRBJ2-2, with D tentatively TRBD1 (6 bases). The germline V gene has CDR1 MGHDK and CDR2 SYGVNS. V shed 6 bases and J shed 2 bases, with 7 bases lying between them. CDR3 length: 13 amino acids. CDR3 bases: TGTGCCAGCAGGGACAGCAACACCGGGGAGCTGTTTTTT. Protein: CASRDSNTGELFF.

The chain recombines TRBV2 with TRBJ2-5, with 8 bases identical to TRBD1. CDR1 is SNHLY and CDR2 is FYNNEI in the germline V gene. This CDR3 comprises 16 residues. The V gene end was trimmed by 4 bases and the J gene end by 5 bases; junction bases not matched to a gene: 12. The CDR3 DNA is TGTGCCAGCAGTGTAGAGCAGGGGGCCCCCAACGAGACCCAGTACTTC. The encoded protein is CASSVEQGAPNETQYF.

CDR3 sequence (DNA): TGTGCCAGCAGCGGGGAGAGCACAGATACGCAGTATTTT. Its translation: CASSGESTDTQYF. The rearrangement uses TRBV7-9 and TRBJ2-3, with D perhaps matching TRBD2 (5 bases). Germline V CDR1 and CDR2: SEHNR, FQNEAQ (reference sequence). V was cut by 5 bases and J by 0 bases, with 6 bases left in between. This CDR3 has 13 amino acids.

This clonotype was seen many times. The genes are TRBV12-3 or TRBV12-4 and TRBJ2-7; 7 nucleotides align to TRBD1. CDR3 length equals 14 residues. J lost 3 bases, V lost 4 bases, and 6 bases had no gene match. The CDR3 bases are TGTGCCAGCAGTTCCACGACAGGGTTCTACGAGCAGTACTTC. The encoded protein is CASSSTTGFYEQYF.

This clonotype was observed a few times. The CDR3 DNA is TGTGCCAGCAGCCTCGTCCGGGGGGGGCACGAGCAGTACTTC. Its protein is CASSLVRGGHEQYF. The rearrangement uses TRBV3-1 and TRBJ2-7; 8 bases align to TRBD2. The trim removed 4 bases at V and 5 bases at J, leaving 7 bases unmatched. The CDR3 has 14 amino acids. CDR1 LGHDT and CDR2 YNNKEL come from the germline V gene (reference sequence).

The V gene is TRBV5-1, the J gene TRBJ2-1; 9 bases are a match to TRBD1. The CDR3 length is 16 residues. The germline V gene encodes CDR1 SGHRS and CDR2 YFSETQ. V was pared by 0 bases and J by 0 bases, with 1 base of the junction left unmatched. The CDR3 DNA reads TGCGCCAGCAGCTTGGACAGGGGGCTCTCCTACAATGAGCAGTTCTTC. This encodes CASSLDRGLSYNEQFF.

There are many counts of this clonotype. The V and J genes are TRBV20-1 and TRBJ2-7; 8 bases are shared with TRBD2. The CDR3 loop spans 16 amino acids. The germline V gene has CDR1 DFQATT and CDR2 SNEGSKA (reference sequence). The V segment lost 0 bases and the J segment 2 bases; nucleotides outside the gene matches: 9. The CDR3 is CSARDLLRGDTYEQYF. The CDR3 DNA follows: TGCAGTGCTAGAGATCTGTTGCGGGGGGATACCTACGAGCAGTACTTC.

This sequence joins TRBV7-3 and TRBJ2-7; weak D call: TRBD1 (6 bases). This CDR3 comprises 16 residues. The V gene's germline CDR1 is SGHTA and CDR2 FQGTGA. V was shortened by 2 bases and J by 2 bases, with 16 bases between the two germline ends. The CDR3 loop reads CASSLGVTGKAYEQYF. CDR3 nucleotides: TGTGCCAGCAGCTTAGGAGTCACAGGGAAGGCCTACGAGCAGTACTTC.

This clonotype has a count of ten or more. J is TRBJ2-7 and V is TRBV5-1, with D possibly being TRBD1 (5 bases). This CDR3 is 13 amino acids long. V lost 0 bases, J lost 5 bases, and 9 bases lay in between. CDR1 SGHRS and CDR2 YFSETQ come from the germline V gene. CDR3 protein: CASSLEGPDEQYF. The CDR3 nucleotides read TGCGCCAGCAGCTTGGAGGGGCCAGACGAGCAGTACTTC.

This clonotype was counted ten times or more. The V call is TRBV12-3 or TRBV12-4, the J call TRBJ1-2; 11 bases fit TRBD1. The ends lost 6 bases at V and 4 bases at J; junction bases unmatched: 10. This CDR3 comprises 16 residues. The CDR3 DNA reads TGTGCCAGCAGCCCGGACAGGGGGCCTTTTGCCTATGGCTACACCTTC. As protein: CASSPDRGPFAYGYTF.

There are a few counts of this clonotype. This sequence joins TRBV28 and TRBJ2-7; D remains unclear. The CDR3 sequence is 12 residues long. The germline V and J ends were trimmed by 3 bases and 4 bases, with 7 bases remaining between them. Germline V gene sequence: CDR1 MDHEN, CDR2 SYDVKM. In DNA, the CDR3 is TGTGCCAGCAGTTTCGCCGAATACGAGCAGTACTTC. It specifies CASSFAEYEQYF.

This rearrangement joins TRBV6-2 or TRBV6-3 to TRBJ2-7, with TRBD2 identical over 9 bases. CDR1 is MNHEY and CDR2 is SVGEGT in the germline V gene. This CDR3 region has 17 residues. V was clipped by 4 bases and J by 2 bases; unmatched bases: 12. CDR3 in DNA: TGTGCCAGCAGTTCCTATAGCGGGAGAGGAGATCCCTACGAGCAGTACTTC. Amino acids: CASSSYSGRGDPYEQYF.

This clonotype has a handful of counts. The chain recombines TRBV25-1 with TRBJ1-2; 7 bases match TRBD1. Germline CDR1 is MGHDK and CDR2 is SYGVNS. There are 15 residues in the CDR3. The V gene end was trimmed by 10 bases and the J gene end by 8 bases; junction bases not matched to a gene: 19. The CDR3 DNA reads TGTGCCACCAGCAGATCTCCCGTGACAGGGTCCGGCTACACCTTC. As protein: CATSRSPVTGSGYTF.

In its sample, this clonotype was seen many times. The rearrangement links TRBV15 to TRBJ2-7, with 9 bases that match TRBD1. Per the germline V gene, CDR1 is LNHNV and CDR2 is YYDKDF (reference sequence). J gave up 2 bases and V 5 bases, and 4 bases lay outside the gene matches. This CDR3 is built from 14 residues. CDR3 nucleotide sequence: TGTGCCACCAGCTGGACAGGGGTCACCTACGAGCAGTACTTC. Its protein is CATSWTGVTYEQYF.

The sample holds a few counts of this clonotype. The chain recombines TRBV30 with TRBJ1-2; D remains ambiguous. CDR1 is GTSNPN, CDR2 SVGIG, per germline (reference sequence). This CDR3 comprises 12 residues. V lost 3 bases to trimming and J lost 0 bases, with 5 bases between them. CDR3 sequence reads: CAWSLTNYGYTF. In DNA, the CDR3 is TGTGCCTGGAGCCTCACTAACTATGGCTACACCTTC.

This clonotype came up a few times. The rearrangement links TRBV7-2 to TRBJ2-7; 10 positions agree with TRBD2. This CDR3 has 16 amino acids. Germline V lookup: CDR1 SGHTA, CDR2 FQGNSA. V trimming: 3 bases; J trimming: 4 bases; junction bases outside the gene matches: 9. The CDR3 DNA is TGTGCCAGCAGCTTTACAGCGGGAGGGCCGCCGTACGAGCAGTACTTC. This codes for CASSFTAGGPPYEQYF.

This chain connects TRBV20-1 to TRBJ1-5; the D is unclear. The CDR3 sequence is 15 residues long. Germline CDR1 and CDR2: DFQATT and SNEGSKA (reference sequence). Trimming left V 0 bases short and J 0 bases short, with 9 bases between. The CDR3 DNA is TGCAGTGCTAGAGAACCGAACTATAGCAATCAGCCCCAGCATTTT. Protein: CSAREPNYSNQPQHF.

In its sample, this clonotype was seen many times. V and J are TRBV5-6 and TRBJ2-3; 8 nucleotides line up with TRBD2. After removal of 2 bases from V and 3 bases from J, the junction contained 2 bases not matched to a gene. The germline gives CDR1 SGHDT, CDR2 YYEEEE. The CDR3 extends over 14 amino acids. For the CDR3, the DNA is TGTGCCAGCAGCTTTGGGACTAGTACAGATACGCAGTATTTT. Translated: CASSFGTSTDTQYF. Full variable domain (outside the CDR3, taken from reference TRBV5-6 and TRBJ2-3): DAGVTQSPTHLIKTRGQQVTLRCSPKSGHDTVSWYQQALGQGPQFIFQYYEEEERQRGNFPDRFSGHQFPNYSSELNVNALLLGDSALYLCASSFGTSTDTQYFGPGTRLTVL.

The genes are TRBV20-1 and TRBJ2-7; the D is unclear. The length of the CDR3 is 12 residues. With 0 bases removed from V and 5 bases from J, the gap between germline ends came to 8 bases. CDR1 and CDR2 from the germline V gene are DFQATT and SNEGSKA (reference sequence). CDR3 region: CSAREVPNEQYF. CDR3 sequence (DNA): TGCAGTGCTAGAGAGGTACCCAACGAGCAGTACTTC.

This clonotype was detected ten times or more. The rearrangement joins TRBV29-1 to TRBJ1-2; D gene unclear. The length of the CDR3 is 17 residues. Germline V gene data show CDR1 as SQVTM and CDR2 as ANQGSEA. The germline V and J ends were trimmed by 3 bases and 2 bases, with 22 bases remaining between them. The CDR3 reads CSVDLISHPIRNYGYTF. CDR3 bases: TGCAGCGTTGATTTAATCAGCCACCCGATTAGAAACTATGGCTACACCTTC. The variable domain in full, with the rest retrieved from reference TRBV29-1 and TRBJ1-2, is SAVISQKPSRDICQRGTSLTIQCQVDSQVTMMFWYRQQPGQSLTLIATANQGSEATYESGFVIDKFPISRPNLTFSTLTVSNMSPEDSSIYLCSVDLISHPIRNYGYTFGSGTRLTVV.

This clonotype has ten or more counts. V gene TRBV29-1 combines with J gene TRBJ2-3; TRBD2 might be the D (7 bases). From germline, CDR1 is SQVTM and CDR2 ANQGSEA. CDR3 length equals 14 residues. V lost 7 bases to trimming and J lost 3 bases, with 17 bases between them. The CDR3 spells CSGSNEGGTDTQYF. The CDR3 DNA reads TGCAGCGGTTCAAATGAGGGGGGGACAGATACGCAGTATTTT.

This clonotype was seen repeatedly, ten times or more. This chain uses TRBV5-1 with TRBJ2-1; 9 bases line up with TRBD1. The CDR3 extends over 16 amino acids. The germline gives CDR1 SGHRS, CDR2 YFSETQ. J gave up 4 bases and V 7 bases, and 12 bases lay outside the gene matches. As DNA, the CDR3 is TGCGCCAGCTGTTCAGGAACGACAGGGGGTTACAATGAGCAGTTCTTC. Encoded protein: CASCSGTTGGYNEQFF.

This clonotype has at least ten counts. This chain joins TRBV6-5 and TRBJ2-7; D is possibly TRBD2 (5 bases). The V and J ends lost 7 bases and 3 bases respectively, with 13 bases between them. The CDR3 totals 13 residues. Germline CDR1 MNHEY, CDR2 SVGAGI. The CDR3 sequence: CASNYRGGYEQYF. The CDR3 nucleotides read TGTGCCAGCAATTATCGAGGAGGCTACGAGCAGTACTTC.

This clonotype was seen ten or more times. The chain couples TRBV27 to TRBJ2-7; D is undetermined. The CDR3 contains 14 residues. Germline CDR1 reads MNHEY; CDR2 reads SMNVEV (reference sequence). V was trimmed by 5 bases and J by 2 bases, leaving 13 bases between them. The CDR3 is CASSPETPTYEQYF. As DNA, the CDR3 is TGTGCCAGCAGTCCTGAGACTCCTACCTACGAGCAGTACTTC.

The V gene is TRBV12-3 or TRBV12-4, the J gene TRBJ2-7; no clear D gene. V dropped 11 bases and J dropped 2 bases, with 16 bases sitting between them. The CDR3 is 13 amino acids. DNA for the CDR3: TGTGCCTCCTGTGGAGCAGGCACCTACGAGCAGTACTTC. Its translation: CASCGAGTYEQYF.

CDR3 coding DNA: TGTGCCAGCAGTTTATTCACAGGGACCGGGGAGCTGTTTTTT. This sequence encodes CASSLFTGTGELFF. J is TRBJ2-2 and V is TRBV28; the D gene is possibly TRBD1 (6 bases). CDR1 and CDR2 (germline): MDHEN, SYDVKM. V was cut by 1 base and J by 5 bases, with 8 bases left in between. CDR3 length equals 14 residues.

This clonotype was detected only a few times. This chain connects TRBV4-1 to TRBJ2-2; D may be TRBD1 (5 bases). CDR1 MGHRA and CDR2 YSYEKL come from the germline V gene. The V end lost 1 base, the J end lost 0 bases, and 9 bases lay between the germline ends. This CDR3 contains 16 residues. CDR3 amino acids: CASSQAGLPNTGELFF. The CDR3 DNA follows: TGCGCCAGCAGCCAAGCAGGGTTGCCGAACACCGGGGAGCTGTTTTTT.

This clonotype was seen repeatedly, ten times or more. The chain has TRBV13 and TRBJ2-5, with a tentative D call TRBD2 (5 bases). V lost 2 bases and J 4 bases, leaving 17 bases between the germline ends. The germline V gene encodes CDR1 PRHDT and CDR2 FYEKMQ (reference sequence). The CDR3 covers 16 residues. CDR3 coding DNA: TGTGCCAGCAGCTTATCTCTAGCTGTCCCAGGAGAGACCCAGTACTTC. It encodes CASSLSLAVPGETQYF.

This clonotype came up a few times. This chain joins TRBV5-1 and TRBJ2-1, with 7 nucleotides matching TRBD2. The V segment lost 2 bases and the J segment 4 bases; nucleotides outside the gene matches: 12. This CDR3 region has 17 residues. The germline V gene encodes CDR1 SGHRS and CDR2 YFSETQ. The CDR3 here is CASSLAGRFPPYNEQFF. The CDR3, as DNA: TGCGCCAGCAGCTTAGCGGGGAGATTCCCCCCTTACAATGAGCAGTTCTTC.

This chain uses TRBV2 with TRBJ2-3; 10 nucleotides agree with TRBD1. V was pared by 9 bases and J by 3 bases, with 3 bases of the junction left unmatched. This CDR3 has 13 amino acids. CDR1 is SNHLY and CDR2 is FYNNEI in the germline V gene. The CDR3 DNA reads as TGTGCCAGAGGACAGGGGGAGACAGATACGCAGTATTTT. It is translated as CARGQGETDTQYF.